This is a list of T cell receptor beta chains from one sample in a study of OX40 agonist ivuxolimab in advanced cancers. Profiling relied on immunoSEQ multiplex PCR, and the TCRdb table lists in-frame clones only, not all of them. The sample has fewer than 100,000 clones; around 80% are singletons. Sequenced material: CD4+ or CD8+ T cells sorted from blood, taken in a trial of the OX40 agonist ivuxolimab. The source of these receptors is an adult with an advanced solid tumor such as melanoma, head and neck, liver or kidney cancer. Each CDR3 is given with its conserved first and last residue. A D gene is named only where the DNA matches it firmly. Only part of the rows carry a size: once, few, many, or a class if the clone is expanded.

>TRBD2|TRBJ2-5|TRBV7-8|-
TGTGCCAGCAGCTTAACTAGCGGGAGTGAGACCCAGTACTTC
CASSLTSGSETQYF
>-|TRBJ2-7|TRBV18|-
TGTGCCAGCTCACCAGGGGCAGGGGCCCCCTACGAGCAGTACTTC
CASSPGAGAPYEQYF
>TRBD2|TRBJ2-7|TRBV14|-
TGTGCCAGCAGCCAATCGGGGGGCTACGAGCAGTACTTC
CASSQSGGYEQYF
>-|TRBJ2-1|TRBV6-5|few
TGTGCCAGCAGAAGAGACAGGACCTCCTACAATGAGCAGTTCTTC
CASRRDRTSYNEQFF
>-|TRBJ2-2|TRBV5-8|-
TGTGCCAGCAGCGGCAGAACAGGGATCCGATTGACCGGGGAGCTGTTTTTT
CASSGRTGIRLTGELFF
>-|TRBJ1-1|TRBV5-6|-
TGTGCCAGCAGCTTGAAGCCAGGGAACACTGAAGCTTTCTTT
CASSLKPGNTEAFF
>-|TRBJ1-1|TRBV7-9|-
TGTGCCAGCAGCTTAATGGCCGGGGACACTGAAGCTTTCTTT
CASSLMAGDTEAFF
>TRBD1|TRBJ1-4|TRBV5-1|-
TGCGCCAGCAGCCCCGGACAGGCCACTAATGAAAAACTGTTTTTT
CASSPGQATNEKLFF
>TRBD1|TRBJ2-1|TRBV28|-
TGTGCCAGCAGTATCGACAGGGTCAACAATGAGCAGTTCTTC
CASSIDRVNNEQFF
>-|TRBJ2-5|TRBV5-6|-
TGTGCCAGCAGCTTCCCCTCTCAGAGTACCGGACAAGAGACCCAGTACTTC
CASSFPSQSTGQETQYF
>-|TRBJ2-7|TRBV9|-
TGTGCCAGCAGCGGGCCCAGTAGGGAGCAGTACTTC
CASSGPSREQYF
>-|TRBJ2-1|TRBV4-2|few
TGTGCCAGCAGCCAAGTTACAGGTGAAGAGCAGTTCTTC
CASSQVTGEEQFF
>TRBD1|TRBJ1-5|TRBV19|-
TGTGCCAGTAGTTTCACTCGGGACAGTAATCAGCCCCAGCATTTT
CASSFTRDSNQPQHF
>TRBD1|TRBJ1-5|TRBV4-2|-
TGTGCCAGCAGCCAAGTAACAGGGGGCGGCAATCAGCCCCAGCATTTT
CASSQVTGGGNQPQHF
>-|TRBJ1-2|TRBV7-9|-
TGTGCCAGCAGCTTGGGGGCACTGGGCTATGGCTACACCTTC
CASSLGALGYGYTF
>-|TRBJ1-5|TRBV6-1|once
TGTGCCAGCAGCCAGTGGCAGAGCAATCAGCCCCAGCATTTT
CASSQWQSNQPQHF
>-|TRBJ1-2|TRBV6-1|-
TGTGCCAGCAGGAGGAACTATGGCTACACCTTC
CASRRNYGYTF
>-|TRBJ2-3|TRBV19|-
TGTGCCAGTAGTTCTCGACATACGGGGGCTGGGGTGAGAGATACGCAGTATTTT
CASSSRHTGAGVRDTQYF
>TRBD1|TRBJ1-1|TRBV6-5|-
TGTGCCACTAGGACAGGGGGCGTCACTGAAGCTTTCTTT
CATRTGGVTEAFF
>-|TRBJ2-3|TRBV30|-
TGTGCCTGGAGTGTACGGGAAAGAGATACGCAGTATTTT
CAWSVRERDTQYF
>-|TRBJ2-2|TRBV2|-
TGTGCCAGTAAGGAAGGGAACACCGGGGAGCTGTTTTTT
CASKEGNTGELFF
>TRBD2|TRBJ2-1|TRBV4-1|-
TGCGCCAGCAGCCAAGATCCCCCGAGAGCGGGGGCCTCTTTAAGGCACAATGAGCAGTTCTTC
CASSQDPPRAGASLRHNEQFF
>-|TRBJ2-7|TRBV10-3|once
TGTGCCATCAGGGACAGCGTTCTGTCCTACGAGCAGTACTTC
CAIRDSVLSYEQYF
>-|TRBJ1-2|TRBV28|few
TGTGCCAGCAGTTTGAGGTCCAGAGGGACTTATGGCTACACCTTC
CASSLRSRGTYGYTF